The next 25 T cell receptor beta chains were all read from a single sample in a study of T cells expressing NK-cell markers. TCRdb reprocessed the 5' RACE reads and keeps a single row for each CDR3 protein, giving no DNA. The clone table shows some 450,000 distinct CDR3 sequences, with the ten largest holding under 7.5%. Sequences were obtained from blood T cells: a sorted CD56 or NKG2C T cell subset, CD4+ or CD8+ T cells, or bulk PBMC T cells (not recorded which). The receptors were sampled from a woman aged 18 to 69 in good health.

The genes are TRBV12-3 or TRBV12-4 and TRBJ2-7; the TCRdb call, TRBD1, lacks DNA for checking. The CDR3 loop spans 12 amino acids. The CDR3 region is CASSSDSYEQYF.

V gene TRBV11-2 combines with J gene TRBJ2-1; TCRdb returns TRBD2, unconfirmable since there is no DNA. The CDR3 runs to 16 residues. Germline V gene lookup returns CDR1 SGHAT and CDR2 FQNNGV. The CDR3: CASSNRLGLAGNEQFF.

CDR3: CASSLGSLTTDTQYF. The chain couples TRBV7-9 to TRBJ2-3; TCRdb picks TRBD1, but there is no DNA to check that call. The CDR3 is 15 amino acids. Germline V gives CDR1 SEHNR, CDR2 FQNEAQ (reference sequence).

V gene TRBV20-1 combines with J gene TRBJ1-5; without DNA, the TCRdb call of TRBD1 cannot be checked. This CDR3 is 14 amino acids long. From germline, CDR1 is DFQATT and CDR2 SNEGSKA (reference sequence). This CDR3 is CSASLGTGDQPQHF.

The chain carries TRBV5-1 and TRBJ2-1; TCRdb proposes TRBD1, but this gene call is untestable without DNA. The CDR3 spans 15 residues. Germline V gene lookup returns CDR1 SGHRS and CDR2 YFSETQ. CDR3 loop: CASRPGDRGEHEQFF.

The chain uses TRBV29-1 and TRBJ2-3; TCRdb reports TRBD2, a call that lacks DNA to check it against. Germline assignment: CDR1 SQVTM and CDR2 ANQGSEA. The CDR3 is 15 residues long. CDR3 sequence: CSVGGGTLRWDTQYF.

This sequence joins TRBV10-3 and TRBJ2-3; with no DNA, the TCRdb D assignment of TRBD2 cannot be verified. Germline-derived CDR1 and CDR2 are ENHRY and SYGVKD. There are 15 residues in the CDR3. The CDR3 loop reads CAISEGLADTDTQYF.

V usage is TRBV19 and J usage is TRBJ2-3. Germline V CDR1 and CDR2: LNHDA, SQIVND (reference sequence). This CDR3 spans 12 amino acids. CDR3 region: CASSARYDTQYF.

The chain has TRBV18 and TRBJ1-2; without DNA, the TCRdb call of TRBD1 cannot be checked. This CDR3 has 15 amino acids. Germline V gene lookup returns CDR1 KGHSH and CDR2 LQKENI. The CDR3 spells CASSPPGDPSYGYTF.

V gene TRBV28 combines with J gene TRBJ2-7; TCRdb outputs TRBD2, but without DNA this stays unchecked. The germline V gene has CDR1 MDHEN and CDR2 SYDVKM. This CDR3 region has 13 residues. The CDR3 spells CASSGTTSYEQYF.

This sequence joins TRBV28 and TRBJ2-7; without DNA, the TCRdb call of TRBD2 cannot be checked. The CDR3 extends over 15 amino acids. The germline gives CDR1 MDHEN, CDR2 SYDVKM. CDR3 sequence reads: CASNPKRGSSYEQYF.

The gene calls are TRBV6-1 and TRBJ2-3; TCRdb names TRBD1, which stays unverified in the absence of DNA. The CDR3 runs to 16 residues. The germline V gene has CDR1 MNHNS and CDR2 SASEGT. The CDR3: CASSEPAGGGTDTQYF.

The chain links TRBV7-2 to TRBJ1-5; there is no DNA to check the TCRdb D call of TRBD1. In germline, CDR1 is SGHTA, CDR2 FQGNSA. CDR3 length: 14 amino acids. The CDR3: CASSSGQINQPQHF.

The chain has TRBV18 and TRBJ2-7; there is no DNA to check the TCRdb D call of TRBD1. The CDR3 consists of 14 residues. Per germline, CDR1 KGHSH and CDR2 LQKENI. CDR3 region: CASSLWAGGYEQYF.

V and J are TRBV6-2 or TRBV6-3 and TRBJ2-3; with no DNA, the TCRdb D assignment of TRBD1 cannot be verified. The CDR3 totals 13 residues. Germline CDR1 is MNHEY and CDR2 is SVGEGT. The CDR3: CASRETGTDTQYF.

The gene calls are TRBV30 and TRBJ2-1; TCRdb picks TRBD1, but there is no DNA to check that call. Germline CDR1 GTSNPN, CDR2 SVGIG (reference sequence). The CDR3 runs to 13 residues. The CDR3 is CAWSVTWGNEQFF.

V usage is TRBV12-3 or TRBV12-4 and J usage is TRBJ2-3; as DNA is missing, the TRBD2 call by TCRdb cannot be tested. The CDR3 sequence is 15 residues long. The CDR3 is CASSTRLAGADTQYF.

CDR3: CSAREGLANRGEQYF. The gene calls are TRBV20-1 and TRBJ2-7; there is no DNA to check the TCRdb D call of TRBD2. The CDR3 contains 15 residues. The germline gives CDR1 DFQATT, CDR2 SNEGSKA (reference sequence).

V is TRBV6-5 and J is TRBJ1-1. In germline, CDR1 is MNHEY, CDR2 SVGAGI. This CDR3 is 13 amino acids long. The CDR3: CASSYKENTEAFF.

V usage is TRBV29-1 and J usage is TRBJ1-1. Germline CDR1 reads SQVTM; CDR2 reads ANQGSEA. This CDR3 is built from 11 residues. The CDR3 protein is CSVKGVGEAFF.

This chain connects TRBV9 to TRBJ2-3; TCRdb lists TRBD1, though no DNA is available to test this call. The CDR3 is made up of 15 amino acids. Germline assignment: CDR1 SGDLS and CDR2 YYNGEE. This chain's CDR3 is CASSVGGVLTDTQYF. Drawing the rest from reference TRBV9 and TRBJ2-3, the complete variable domain is DSGVTQTPKHLITATGQRVTLRCSPRSGDLSVYWYQQSLDQGLQFLIQYYNGEERAKGNILERFSAQQFPDLHSELNLSSLELGDSALYFCASSVGGVLTDTQYFGPGTRLTVL.

The rearrangement links TRBV27 to TRBJ2-1. CDR3 size: 13 residues. The germline gives CDR1 MNHEY, CDR2 SMNVEV (reference sequence). This CDR3 reads CASSLSRGLSVFF.

J is TRBJ2-3 and V is TRBV20-1; checking the TCRdb D call of TRBD1 is not possible without DNA. Germline CDR1 reads DFQATT; CDR2 reads SNEGSKA (reference sequence). This CDR3 is built from 14 residues. This chain's CDR3 is CSALAVIGGDTQYF.

The V call is TRBV9, the J call TRBJ2-1; TCRdb's D gene call, TRBD1, goes unchecked for lack of DNA. The CDR3 loop spans 14 amino acids. Per the germline V gene, CDR1 is SGDLS and CDR2 is YYNGEE. This chain's CDR3 is CASSRDRGIGEQFF.

The chain couples TRBV7-3 to TRBJ2-5. Germline assignment: CDR1 SGHTA and CDR2 FQGTGA. This CDR3 region has 13 residues. CDR3 protein: CASCLGVGETQYF. The variable domain in full, completed from reference TRBV7-3 and TRBJ2-5, reads GAGVSQTPSNKVTEKGKYVELRCDPISGHTALYWYRQSLGQGPEFLIYFQGTGAADDSGLPNDRFFAVRPEGSVSTLKIQRTERGDSAVYLCASCLGVGETQYFGPGTRLLVL.